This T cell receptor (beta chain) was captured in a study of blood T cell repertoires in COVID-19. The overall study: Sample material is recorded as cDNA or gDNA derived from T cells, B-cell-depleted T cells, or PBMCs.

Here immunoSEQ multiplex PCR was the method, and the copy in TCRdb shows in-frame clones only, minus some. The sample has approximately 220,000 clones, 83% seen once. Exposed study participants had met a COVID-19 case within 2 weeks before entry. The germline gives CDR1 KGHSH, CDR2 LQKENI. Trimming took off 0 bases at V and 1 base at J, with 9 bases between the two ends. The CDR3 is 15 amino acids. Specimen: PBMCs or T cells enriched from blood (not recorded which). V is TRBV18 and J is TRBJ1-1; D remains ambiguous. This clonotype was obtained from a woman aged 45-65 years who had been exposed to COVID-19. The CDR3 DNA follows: TGTGCCAGCTCACCACCCCCCGGGTCGAACACTGAAGCTTTCTTT. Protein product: CASSPPPGSNTEAFF.